The text below deals with one TCR beta chain. The data were taken from a study of blood T cell repertoires in COVID-19. Germline loops: CDR1 LNHNV, CDR2 YYDKDF (reference sequence). The CDR3 is 16 residues long. The V end lost 0 bases, the J end lost 0 bases, and 8 bases lay between the germline ends. Measured with immunoSEQ multiplex PCR; TCRdb has only the in-frame clones, and not every one. Among tens of thousands of clones listed, around nine tenths were seen once. The sequencing sample was made of peripheral blood. The sequence was collected from a man aged 40-50 years with COVID-19, enrolled during active disease. The V and J genes are TRBV15 and TRBJ1-4; D call uncertain. The CDR3 sequence: CATSRDSVATNEKLFF. DNA for the CDR3: TGTGCCACCAGCAGAGACAGTGTTGCAACTAATGAAAAACTGTTTTTT.